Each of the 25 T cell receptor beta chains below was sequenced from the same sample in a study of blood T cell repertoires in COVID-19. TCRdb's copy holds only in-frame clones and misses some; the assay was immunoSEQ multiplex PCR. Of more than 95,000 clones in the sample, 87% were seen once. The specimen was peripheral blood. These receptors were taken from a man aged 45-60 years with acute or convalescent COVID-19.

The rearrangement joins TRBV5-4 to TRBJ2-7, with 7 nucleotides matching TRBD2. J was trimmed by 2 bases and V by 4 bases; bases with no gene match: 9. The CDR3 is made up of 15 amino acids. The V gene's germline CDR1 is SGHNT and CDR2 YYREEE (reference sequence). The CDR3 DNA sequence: TGTGCCAGCAGCCTCCGGGCGGGGGTGGCCTACGAGCAGTACTTC. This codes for CASSLRAGVAYEQYF.

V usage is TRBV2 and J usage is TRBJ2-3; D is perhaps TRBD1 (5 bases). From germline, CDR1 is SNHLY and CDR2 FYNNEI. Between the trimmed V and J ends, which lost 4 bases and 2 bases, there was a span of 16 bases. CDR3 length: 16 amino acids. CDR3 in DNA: TGTGCCAGCAGTGGTAGGGGTTGGGGCATCACAGATACGCAGTATTTT. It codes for CASSGRGWGITDTQYF. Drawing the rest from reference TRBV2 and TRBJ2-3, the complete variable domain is EPEVTQTPSHQVTQMGQEVILRCVPISNHLYFYWYRQILGQKVEFLVSFYNNEISEKSEIFDDQFSVERPDGSNFTLKIRSTKLEDSAMYFCASSGRGWGITDTQYFGPGTRLTVL.

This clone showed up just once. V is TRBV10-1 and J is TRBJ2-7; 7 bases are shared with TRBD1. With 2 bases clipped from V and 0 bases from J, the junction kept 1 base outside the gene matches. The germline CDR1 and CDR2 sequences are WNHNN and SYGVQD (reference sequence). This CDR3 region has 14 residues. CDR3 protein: CASSETGASYEQYF. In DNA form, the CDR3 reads TGCGCCAGCAGTGAGACAGGGGCCTCCTACGAGCAGTACTTC.

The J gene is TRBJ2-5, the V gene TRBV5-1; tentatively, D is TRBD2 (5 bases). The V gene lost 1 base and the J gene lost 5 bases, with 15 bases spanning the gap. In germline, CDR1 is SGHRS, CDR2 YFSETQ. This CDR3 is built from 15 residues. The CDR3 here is CASSLSSGSFETQYF. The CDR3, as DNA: TGCGCCAGCAGCTTGTCCAGCGGCAGTTTCGAGACCCAGTACTTC.

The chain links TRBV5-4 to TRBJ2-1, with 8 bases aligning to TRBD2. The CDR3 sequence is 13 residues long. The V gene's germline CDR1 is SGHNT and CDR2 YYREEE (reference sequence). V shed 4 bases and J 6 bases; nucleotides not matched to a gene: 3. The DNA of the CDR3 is TGTGCCAGCAGCCCGGGGACTAGCAATGAGCAGTTCTTC. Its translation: CASSPGTSNEQFF.

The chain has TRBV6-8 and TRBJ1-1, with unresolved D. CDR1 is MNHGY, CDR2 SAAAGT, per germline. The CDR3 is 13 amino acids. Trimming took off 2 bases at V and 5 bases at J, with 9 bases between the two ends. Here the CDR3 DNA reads TGTGCCAGCAGTTACACGGGAGGAACTGAAGCTTTCTTT. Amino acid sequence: CASSYTGGTEAFF.

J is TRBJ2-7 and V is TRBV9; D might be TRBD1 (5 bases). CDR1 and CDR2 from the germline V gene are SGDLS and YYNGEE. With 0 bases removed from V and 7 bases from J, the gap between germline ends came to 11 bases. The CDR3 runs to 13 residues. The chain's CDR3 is CASSVEGAGEQYF. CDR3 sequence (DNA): TGTGCCAGCAGCGTAGAAGGGGCTGGGGAGCAGTACTTC.

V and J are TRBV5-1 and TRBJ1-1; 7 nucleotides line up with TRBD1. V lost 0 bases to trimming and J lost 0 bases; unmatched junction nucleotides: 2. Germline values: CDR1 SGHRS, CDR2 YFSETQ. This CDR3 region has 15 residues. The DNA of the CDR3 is TGCGCCAGCAGCTTGGGGGACAGTTTGAACACTGAAGCTTTCTTT. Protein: CASSLGDSLNTEAFF.

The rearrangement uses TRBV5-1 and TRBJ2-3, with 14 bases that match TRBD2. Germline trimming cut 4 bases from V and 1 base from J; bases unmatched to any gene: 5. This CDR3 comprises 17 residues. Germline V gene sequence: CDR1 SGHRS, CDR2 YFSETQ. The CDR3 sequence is CASSLMTSGRGTDTQYF. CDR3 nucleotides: TGCGCCAGCAGCCTAATGACTAGCGGGAGGGGCACAGATACGCAGTATTTT.

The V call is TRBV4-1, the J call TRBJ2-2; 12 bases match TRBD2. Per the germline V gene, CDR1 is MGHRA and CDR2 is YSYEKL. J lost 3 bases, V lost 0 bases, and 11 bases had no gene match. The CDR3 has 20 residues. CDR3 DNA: TGCGCCAGCAGCCAAGACCGGGGACTAGCGGGCACTAGCGACACCGGGGAGCTGTTTTTT. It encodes CASSQDRGLAGTSDTGELFF.

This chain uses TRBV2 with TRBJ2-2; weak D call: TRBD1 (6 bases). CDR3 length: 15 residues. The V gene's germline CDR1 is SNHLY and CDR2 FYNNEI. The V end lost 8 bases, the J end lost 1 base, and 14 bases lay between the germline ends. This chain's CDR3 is CASGRRGQNTGELFF. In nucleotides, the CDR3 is TGTGCCAGCGGACGTAGGGGACAGAACACCGGGGAGCTGTTTTTT.

For the CDR3, the DNA is TGTGCCAGCAGTGAAAGCAGTGGACTACTCACAGATACGCAGTATTTT. The encoded protein is CASSESSGLLTDTQYF. V usage is TRBV2 and J usage is TRBJ2-3, with D perhaps matching TRBD2 (6 bases). This CDR3 region has 16 residues. From germline, CDR1 is SNHLY and CDR2 FYNNEI. V lost 2 bases and J lost 2, with 14 bases in between.

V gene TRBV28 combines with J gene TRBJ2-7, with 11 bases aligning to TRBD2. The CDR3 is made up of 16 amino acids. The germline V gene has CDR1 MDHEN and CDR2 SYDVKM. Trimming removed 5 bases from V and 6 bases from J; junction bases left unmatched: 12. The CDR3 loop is CASSLLTSGRIGEQYF. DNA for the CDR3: TGTGCCAGCAGTCTATTAACTAGCGGGAGAATCGGCGAGCAGTACTTC.

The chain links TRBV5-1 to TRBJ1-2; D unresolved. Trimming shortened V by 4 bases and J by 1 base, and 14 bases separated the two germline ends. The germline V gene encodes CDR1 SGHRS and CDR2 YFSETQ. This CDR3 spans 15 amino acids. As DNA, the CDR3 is TGCGCCAGCAGCCTGGGCCTTGGCCTTAACTATGGCTACACCTTC. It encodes CASSLGLGLNYGYTF.

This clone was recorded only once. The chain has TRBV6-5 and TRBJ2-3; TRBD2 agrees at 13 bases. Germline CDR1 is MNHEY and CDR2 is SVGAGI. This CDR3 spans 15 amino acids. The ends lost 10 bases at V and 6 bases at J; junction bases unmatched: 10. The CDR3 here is CATHRTSGRGDTQYF. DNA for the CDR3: TGTGCCACCCACCGGACTAGCGGGAGAGGCGATACGCAGTATTTT.

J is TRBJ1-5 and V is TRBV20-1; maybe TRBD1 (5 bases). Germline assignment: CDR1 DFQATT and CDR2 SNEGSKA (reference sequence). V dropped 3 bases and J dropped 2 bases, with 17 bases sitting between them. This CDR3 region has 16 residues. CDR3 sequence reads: CSASVDTPRGNQPQHF. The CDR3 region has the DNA TGCAGTGCTAGTGTGGACACCCCCCGGGGCAATCAGCCCCAGCATTTT.

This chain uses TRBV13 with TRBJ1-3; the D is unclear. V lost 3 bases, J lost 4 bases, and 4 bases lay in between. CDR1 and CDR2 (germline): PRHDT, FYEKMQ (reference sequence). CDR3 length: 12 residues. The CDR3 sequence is CASSFPGNTIYF. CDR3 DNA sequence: TGTGCCAGCAGCTTCCCGGGAAACACCATATATTTT.

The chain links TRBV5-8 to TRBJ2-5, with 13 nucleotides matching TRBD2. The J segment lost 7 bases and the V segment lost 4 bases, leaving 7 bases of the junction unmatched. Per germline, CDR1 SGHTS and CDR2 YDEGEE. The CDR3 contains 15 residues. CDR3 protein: CASSQRTSGSGTQYF. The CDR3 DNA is TGTGCCAGCAGCCAAAGGACTAGCGGGAGCGGGACCCAGTACTTC.

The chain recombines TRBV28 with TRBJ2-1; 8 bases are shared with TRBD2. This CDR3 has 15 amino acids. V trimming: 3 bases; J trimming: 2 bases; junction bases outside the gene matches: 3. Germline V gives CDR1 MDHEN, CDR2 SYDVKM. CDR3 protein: CASSLSGGPYNEQFF. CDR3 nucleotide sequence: TGTGCCAGCAGTTTGTCGGGAGGGCCCTACAATGAGCAGTTCTTC.

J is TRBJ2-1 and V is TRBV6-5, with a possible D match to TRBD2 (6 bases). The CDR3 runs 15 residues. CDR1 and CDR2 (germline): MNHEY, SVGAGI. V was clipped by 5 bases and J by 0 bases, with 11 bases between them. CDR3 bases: TGTGCCAGCAGTCGACTAGGAAGCTCCTACAATGAGCAGTTCTTC. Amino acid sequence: CASSRLGSSYNEQFF.

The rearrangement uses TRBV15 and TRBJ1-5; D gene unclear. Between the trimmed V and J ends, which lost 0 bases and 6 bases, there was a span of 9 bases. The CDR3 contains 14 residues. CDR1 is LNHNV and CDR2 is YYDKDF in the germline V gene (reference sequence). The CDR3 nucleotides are TGTGCCACCAGCAGAGACAGGTGGCGTCAGCCCCAGCATTTT. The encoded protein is CATSRDRWRQPQHF.

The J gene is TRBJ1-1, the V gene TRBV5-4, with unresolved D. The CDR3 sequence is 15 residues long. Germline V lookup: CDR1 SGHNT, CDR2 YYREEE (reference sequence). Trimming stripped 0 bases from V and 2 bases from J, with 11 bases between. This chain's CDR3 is CASSLDPPVNTEAFF. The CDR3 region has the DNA TGTGCCAGCAGCTTGGATCCCCCGGTTAACACTGAAGCTTTCTTT.

The DNA for the CDR3 is TGCGCCAGCAGCTTGGACAGGGGGACTGGAAACACCATATATTTT. Residues: CASSLDRGTGNTIYF. The chain uses TRBV5-1 and TRBJ1-3; 8 bases match TRBD1. V trimming: 0 bases; J trimming: 2 bases; junction bases outside the gene matches: 1. The V gene's germline CDR1 is SGHRS and CDR2 YFSETQ. The CDR3 totals 15 residues.

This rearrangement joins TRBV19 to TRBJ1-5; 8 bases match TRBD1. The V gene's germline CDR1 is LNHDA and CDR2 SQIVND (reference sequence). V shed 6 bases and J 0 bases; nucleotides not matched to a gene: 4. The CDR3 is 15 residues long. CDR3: CASRGQDNSNQPQHF. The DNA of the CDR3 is TGTGCCAGTAGGGGACAGGATAATAGCAATCAGCCCCAGCATTTT.

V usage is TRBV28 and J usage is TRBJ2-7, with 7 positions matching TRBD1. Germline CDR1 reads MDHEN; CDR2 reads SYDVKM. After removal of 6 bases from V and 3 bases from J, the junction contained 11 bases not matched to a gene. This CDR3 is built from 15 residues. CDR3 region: CASSPTGAPFYEQYF. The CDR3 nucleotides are TGTGCCAGCAGCCCCACAGGGGCCCCTTTCTACGAGCAGTACTTC.